The subject of this entry is one T cell receptor beta chain. Ages ranged from roughly 18 to 100 years, with residence in 24 US areas. Two negative PCRs, clearance, or symptom resolution had been documented for recovered Cohort 3 donors. Only in-frame clones appear in the TCRdb table, and some are missing; sequencing was by immunoSEQ multiplex PCR. The table has under 200,000 clones, over 70% seen once; the top ten hold roughly 3.4%. This CDR3 spans 13 amino acids. The V gene lost 5 bases and the J gene lost 4 bases, with 11 bases spanning the gap. The data stem from a study of blood T cell repertoires in COVID-19. Overall study: Sites in the United States, Italy and Spain provided acute and convalescent COVID-19 samples.

This sequence originates from a woman aged 60 to 75 who had recovered from COVID-19. This chain joins TRBV12-3 or TRBV12-4 and TRBJ1-2; D is ambiguous. The sequenced material came from PBMCs or T cells enriched from blood (not recorded which). The CDR3 loop is CASSPSFPYGYTF. As DNA, the CDR3 is TGTGCCAGCAGTCCTTCTTTCCCCTATGGCTACACCTTC.